The 13 T cell receptor beta chains below were found in one sample sequenced in a study of response to subunit inactivated influenza vaccine. TCRdb called the RT-PCR reads again in MiXCR, with one record for every CDR3 protein. The profile shows over 800,000 distinct CDR3 sequences, roughly 20% of them singletons. The sequencing used PBMCs from blood, collected roughly 5 days after vaccination. The source is a man over 45 who received an inactivated influenza vaccine.

The J gene is TRBJ2-5, the V gene TRBV29-1; D remains ambiguous. Germline V CDR1 and CDR2: SQVTM, ANQGSEA. The V end lost 2 bases, the J end lost 4 bases, and 20 bases lay between the germline ends. The CDR3 totals 16 residues. CDR3 sequence (DNA): TGCAGCGTTGAACGCCAGCGTACGATTCTTAGAGAGACCCAGTACTTC. Translating it yields CSVERQRTILRETQYF.

This clonotype was detected a few times. The chain employs TRBV6-5 and TRBJ1-6, with a possible D match to TRBD1 (6 bases). The V gene's germline CDR1 is MNHEY and CDR2 SVGAGI. The CDR3 spans 15 residues. V dropped 4 bases and J dropped 5 bases, with 12 bases sitting between them. As DNA, the CDR3 is TGTGCCAGCAGTTTGGGGGGGCCTCATAATTCACCCCTCCACTTT. This translates into CASSLGGPHNSPLHF.

This clonotype was found a few times. The chain recombines TRBV30 with TRBJ2-3, with D possibly matching TRBD1 (6 bases). The CDR3 is 15 residues long. The germline gives CDR1 GTSNPN, CDR2 SVGIG (reference sequence). The V and J ends lost 0 bases and 0 bases respectively, with 10 bases between them. The CDR3 DNA sequence: TGTGCCTGGAGTGTCGAGGGACACAGCACAGATACGCAGTATTTT. It specifies CAWSVEGHSTDTQYF.

The V and J genes are TRBV7-9 and TRBJ2-6; perhaps TRBD1 as D (6 bases). The CDR3 extends over 15 amino acids. V was pared by 5 bases and J by 4 bases, with 12 bases between. Germline lookup yields CDR1 SEHNR and CDR2 FQNEAQ (reference sequence). CDR3: CASSETGRGANVLTF. DNA for the CDR3: TGTGCCAGCAGCGAAACAGGGAGAGGGGCCAACGTCCTGACTTTC.

A few counts support this clonotype. This chain joins TRBV7-9 and TRBJ2-7, with 8 bases fitting TRBD1. The germline V gene encodes CDR1 SEHNR and CDR2 FQNEAQ (reference sequence). Trimming removed 5 bases from V and 2 bases from J; junction bases left unmatched: 5. The CDR3 runs to 14 residues. The CDR3 sequence: CASSDGTGPYEQYF. DNA of the CDR3: TGTGCCAGCAGCGACGGGACAGGTCCCTACGAGCAGTACTTC.

V is TRBV29-1 and J is TRBJ2-7, with D tentatively TRBD2 (6 bases). Germline values: CDR1 SQVTM, CDR2 ANQGSEA. Deletions cut 7 bases from V and 1 base from J, with 17 bases between. The CDR3 extends over 14 amino acids. The chain's CDR3 is CSAARGGESYEQYF. The CDR3 DNA reads as TGCAGCGCCGCTCGGGGCGGGGAATCCTACGAGCAGTACTTC.

This clonotype was counted only a few times. V is TRBV29-1 and J is TRBJ2-3, with D possibly TRBD1 on 6 matching bases. CDR1 and CDR2 (germline): SQVTM, ANQGSEA. The V and J ends lost 6 bases and 0 bases respectively, with 13 bases between them. The CDR3 consists of 14 residues. The CDR3 nucleotides are TGCAGCGTGGAACAGGGTTTTAGCACAGATACGCAGTATTTT. It translates to CSVEQGFSTDTQYF.

The chain has TRBV3-1 and TRBJ2-1; 10 bases map to TRBD2. The CDR3 runs 16 residues. Germline V CDR1 and CDR2: LGHDT, YNNKEL (reference sequence). The ends lost 4 bases at V and 10 bases at J; junction bases unmatched: 13. The CDR3: CASSRRQSGGVGEQFF. The CDR3, as DNA: TGTGCCAGCAGCCGGAGACAAAGCGGGGGGGTTGGGGAGCAGTTCTTC.

This clonotype has more than one count but fewer than ten. The rearrangement uses TRBV12-3 or TRBV12-4 and TRBJ1-4; 7 nucleotides agree with TRBD1. This CDR3 is built from 15 residues. V was clipped by 0 bases and J by 6 bases; unmatched bases: 4. The CDR3 region has the DNA TGTGCCAGCAGTTTAGCGGCGACAGGGTATGAAAAACTGTTTTTT. This translates into CASSLAATGYEKLFF.

Only a few counts were recorded for this clonotype. The V call is TRBV12-3 or TRBV12-4, the J call TRBJ2-1, with 10 nucleotides matching TRBD2. V shed 7 bases and J 5 bases; nucleotides not matched to a gene: 14. This CDR3 is 17 amino acids long. Here the CDR3 DNA reads TGTGCCAGCACCCCTATGGTGGGGACTAGCGTCCACAATGAGCAGTTCTTC. Its translation is CASTPMVGTSVHNEQFF.

This clonotype has a handful of counts. The chain uses TRBV3-1 and TRBJ2-7, with TRBD2 as a possible D gene (7 bases). The CDR3 runs to 12 residues. Trimming cost V 4 bases and J 9 bases, with 13 bases left between them. CDR1 LGHDT and CDR2 YNNKEL come from the germline V gene (reference sequence). The CDR3 sequence is CASSRQGRGQYF. The CDR3 DNA sequence: TGTGCCAGCAGCCGCCAGGGGAGGGGGCAGTACTTC.

This clonotype was detected only a few times. The chain links TRBV7-9 to TRBJ1-1; D remains unclear. Trimming removed 4 bases from V and 4 bases from J, with 16 bases in between. CDR1 and CDR2 from the germline V gene are SEHNR and FQNEAQ (reference sequence). This CDR3 is built from 15 residues. CDR3 region: CASSSRGRVATEAFF. The DNA of the CDR3 is TGTGCCAGCAGCTCCCGTGGGAGGGTAGCCACTGAAGCTTTCTTT.

V is TRBV4-1 and J is TRBJ2-3, with 8 bases matching TRBD1. The CDR3 is 17 amino acids. Germline CDR1 and CDR2: MGHRA and YSYEKL. V lost 4 bases and J lost 0; bases outside the gene matches: 9. DNA of the CDR3: TGCGCCAGCAGCCCGCCGGGACAGGTTTATAGCACAGATACGCAGTATTTT. It yields the protein CASSPPGQVYSTDTQYF.